A single sample is the source of the 22 T cell receptor beta chains below, sequenced in a study of T cell responses to AZD1222 COVID-19 vaccine (dated by TCRdb to the early 2020s). The library relied on the immunoSEQ multiplex PCR assay. In TCRdb, the immuneACCESS table is reduced to in-frame sequences with V and J assigned. These tables do not hold every clone; where another copy was compared, an unresolved V gene accounts for under half, and the others remain unexplained. The sample profile shows tens of thousands of clones; around nine tenths of them were found once. The ten largest clones represent approximately 2.5% of the sample. Sample time point, as interpreted from the label and publication: baseline before first vaccination. Sequencing was performed on peripheral blood, taken on day 0 of AZD1222 vaccination. The receptors were sampled from an adult in good health.

This rearrangement joins TRBV4-3 to TRBJ1-3; TRBD1 is a possible D gene (6 bases). Trimming removed 1 base from V and 8 bases from J, with 15 bases in between. The CDR3 contains 15 residues. The germline gives CDR1 LGHNA, CDR2 YSLEER. CDR3 region: CASSQGGGRLDTIYF. CDR3 in DNA: TGCGCCAGCAGCCAAGGAGGGGGTCGCCTAGACACCATATATTTT.

The chain joins TRBV29-1 to TRBJ2-1; 7 bases align to TRBD2. The V gene end was trimmed by 4 bases and the J gene end by 4 bases; junction bases not matched to a gene: 10. CDR3 size: 15 residues. Per the germline V gene, CDR1 is SQVTM and CDR2 is ANQGSEA. The chain's CDR3 is CSVALGTNKYNEQFF. DNA of the CDR3: TGCAGCGTTGCCCTCGGGACTAATAAATACAATGAGCAGTTCTTC.

This clone was picked up a small number of times. This chain uses TRBV13 with TRBJ2-2; D is perhaps TRBD2 (6 bases). Deletions cut 3 bases from V and 6 bases from J, with 11 bases between. Looked up from germline, CDR1 is PRHDT and CDR2 is FYEKMQ (reference sequence). The CDR3 covers 14 residues. The CDR3 nucleotides are TGTGCCAGCAGCTTTACTAGCCCCGCCGGGGAGCTGTTTTTT. Amino acids: CASSFTSPAGELFF.

The chain joins TRBV6-4 to TRBJ2-2; D remains unclear. The V and J ends lost 8 bases and 0 bases respectively, with 10 bases between them. The CDR3 loop spans 14 amino acids. Germline V gene sequence: CDR1 MRHNA, CDR2 SNTAGT. The CDR3 coding sequence is TGTGCCAGCCGGCAAGGCCCGAACACCGGGGAGCTGTTTTTT. Protein product: CASRQGPNTGELFF.

DNA for the CDR3: TGTGCCAGCAGCCAAGGGCCCCCGGTTAGCAATCAGCCCCAGCATTTT. Encoded protein: CASSQGPPVSNQPQHF. The chain combines TRBV3-1 (or the pseudogene TRBV3-2) with TRBJ1-5; D is ambiguous. The CDR3 is 16 residues long. V was cut by 1 base and J by 0 bases, with 10 bases left in between. Germline V gives CDR1 LGHDT, CDR2 YNNKEL (reference sequence).

V is TRBV13 and J is TRBJ1-2; D uncertain. The V end lost 5 bases, the J end lost 6 bases, and 13 bases lay between the germline ends. The CDR3 contains 13 residues. CDR1 is PRHDT and CDR2 is FYEKMQ in the germline V gene (reference sequence). CDR3 region: CASSQTLPNGYTF. The CDR3 bases are TGTGCCAGCAGCCAGACCCTTCCTAATGGCTACACCTTC. Together with reference TRBV13 and TRBJ1-2, the CDR3 gives the full variable domain: AAGVIQSPRHLIKEKRETATLKCYPIPRHDTVYWYQQGPGQDPQFLISFYEKMQSDKGSIPDRFSAQQFSDYHSELNMSSLELGDSALYFCASSQTLPNGYTFGSGTRLTVV.

This clone was counted a single time. V and J are TRBV27 and TRBJ2-7; D tentatively fits TRBD1 or TRBD2 (6 bases each). Deletions cut 3 bases from V and 2 bases from J, with 11 bases between. Germline CDR1 is MNHEY and CDR2 is SMNVEV (reference sequence). The CDR3 totals 14 residues. CDR3 region: CASSFHREAYEQYF. DNA for the CDR3: TGTGCCAGCAGTTTTCACAGGGAGGCCTACGAGCAGTACTTC.

This sequence joins TRBV6-4 and TRBJ2-3, with 11 positions matching TRBD2. The CDR3 totals 19 residues. Germline V gives CDR1 MRHNA, CDR2 SNTAGT. Unmatched junction bases numbered 17, after V lost 3 bases and J lost 6 bases. The DNA for the CDR3 is TGTGCCAGCAGTGAGGAACAGGGCGGTTTAGCGGGAGGGCCGGATACGCAGTATTTT. Protein: CASSEEQGGLAGGPDTQYF.

The chain is built from TRBV5-1 and TRBJ2-1; perhaps D is TRBD1 or TRBD2 (5 bases each). Trimming shortened V by 4 bases and J by 8 bases, and 16 bases separated the two germline ends. The CDR3 consists of 14 residues. CDR1 SGHRS and CDR2 YFSETQ come from the germline V gene. The DNA of the CDR3 is TGCGCCAGCAGCCACGGGACCCTCGGGCATGAGCAGTTCTTC. Its translation is CASSHGTLGHEQFF.

The chain recombines TRBV11-3 with TRBJ2-7; 7 bases agree with TRBD1. J was trimmed by 3 bases and V by 0 bases; bases with no gene match: 5. Germline V gene lookup returns CDR1 SGHNT and CDR2 YENEEA. CDR3 length: 15 residues. The CDR3 bases are TGTGCCAGCAGCTTAGATTCGACAGGGCGCTACGAGCAGTACTTC. As protein: CASSLDSTGRYEQYF.

This clone has more than one count but fewer than ten. J is TRBJ2-1 and V is TRBV30; 10 positions agree with TRBD2. Germline loops: CDR1 GTSNPN, CDR2 SVGIG (reference sequence). The CDR3 is 16 residues long. Unmatched junction bases numbered 6, after V lost 0 bases and J lost 4 bases. This chain's CDR3 is CAWSVRGLASYNEQFF. CDR3 DNA: TGTGCCTGGAGTGTACGGGGACTAGCGTCATACAATGAGCAGTTCTTC.

The V call is TRBV6-5, the J call TRBJ2-5; 13 bases align to TRBD2. The CDR3 covers 15 residues. With V trimmed by 5 bases and J by 2 bases, 2 bases remained unmatched. Germline V gene sequence: CDR1 MNHEY, CDR2 SVGAGI. The CDR3 region is CASSILAGGQETQYF. CDR3 coding DNA: TGTGCCAGCAGTATACTAGCGGGGGGGCAAGAGACCCAGTACTTC.

This chain uses TRBV18 with TRBJ1-4; 10 bases match TRBD1. The CDR3 has 16 amino acids. Looked up from germline, CDR1 is KGHSH and CDR2 is LQKENI. V was clipped by 1 base and J by 6 bases; unmatched bases: 5. CDR3 protein: CASSPQGTGADEKLFF. The CDR3 region has the DNA TGTGCCAGCTCACCACAAGGGACAGGGGCCGATGAAAAACTGTTTTTT. Using reference TRBV18 and TRBJ1-4 for the parts outside the CDR3, the full variable domain is NAGVMQNPRHLVRRRGQEARLRCSPMKGHSHVYWYRQLPEEGLKFMVYLQKENIIDESGMPKERFSAEFPKEGPSILRIQQVVRGDSAAYFCASSPQGTGADEKLFFGSGTQLSVL.

The chain has TRBV3-1 (or the pseudogene TRBV3-2) and TRBJ2-5, with a possible D match to TRBD1 (5 bases). CDR1 and CDR2 (germline): LGHDT, YNNKEL (reference sequence). The CDR3 totals 14 residues. The V and J ends lost 4 bases and 4 bases respectively, with 13 bases between them. In DNA form, the CDR3 reads TGTGCCAGCAGCCGACTCCAGGGAAGAGAGACCCAGTACTTC. Protein: CASSRLQGRETQYF.

The chain joins TRBV9 to TRBJ1-1; D is ambiguous. The V and J ends lost 0 bases and 6 bases respectively, with 9 bases between them. The CDR3 length is 13 residues. Germline V CDR1 and CDR2: SGDLS, YYNGEE. CDR3: CASSVGQFAEAFF. The DNA for the CDR3 is TGTGCCAGCAGCGTAGGACAATTCGCTGAAGCTTTCTTT. Full variable domain (missing parts from reference TRBV9 and TRBJ1-1): DSGVTQTPKHLITATGQRVTLRCSPRSGDLSVYWYQQSLDQGLQFLIQYYNGEERAKGNILERFSAQQFPDLHSELNLSSLELGDSALYFCASSVGQFAEAFFGQGTRLTVV.

V and J are TRBV19 and TRBJ1-5, with 11 positions matching TRBD1. This CDR3 has 15 residues. Per the germline V gene, CDR1 is LNHDA and CDR2 is SQIVND (reference sequence). Unmatched junction bases numbered 5, after V lost 5 bases and J lost 5 bases. The CDR3 nucleotides are TGTGCCAGTAGTTCAAGGACAGGGGGCTATCAGCCCCAGCATTTT. Protein product: CASSSRTGGYQPQHF.

V and J are TRBV6-5 and TRBJ1-2; TRBD1 matches at 8 bases. V trimming: 5 bases; J trimming: 8 bases; junction bases outside the gene matches: 13. Germline V gives CDR1 MNHEY, CDR2 SVGAGI. The CDR3 loop spans 15 amino acids. The CDR3 is CASSISALTGEGYTF. The CDR3 bases are TGTGCCAGCAGTATATCGGCCCTGACAGGGGAAGGCTACACCTTC.

J is TRBJ2-7 and V is TRBV19, with 9 bases identical to TRBD1. V was pared by 5 bases and J by 4 bases, with 6 bases of the junction left unmatched. The CDR3 is 14 residues long. Germline CDR1 LNHDA, CDR2 SQIVND (reference sequence). The CDR3 sequence is CASSSGQGNYEQYF. DNA for the CDR3: TGTGCCAGTAGTTCAGGACAGGGGAATTACGAGCAGTACTTC.

The V call is TRBV6-1, the J call TRBJ2-3; D is uncertain. V was pared by 3 bases and J by 1 base, with 11 bases between. The CDR3 spans 15 residues. The V gene's germline CDR1 is MNHNS and CDR2 SASEGT. The CDR3 loop reads CASSEVVYRTDTQYF. CDR3 in DNA: TGTGCCAGCAGTGAGGTGGTATACCGCACAGATACGCAGTATTTT.

Only one count was recorded for this clone. The rearrangement links TRBV6-5 to TRBJ1-1; D gene uncertain. CDR3 length: 14 amino acids. Germline CDR1 is MNHEY and CDR2 is SVGAGI. Between the trimmed V and J ends, which lost 4 bases and 4 bases, there was a span of 13 bases. CDR3 DNA sequence: TGTGCCAGCAGTTTACTCCGAGAGGGCACTGAAGCTTTCTTT. Protein product: CASSLLREGTEAFF.

The table lists this clone with a count of one. The gene calls are TRBV15 and TRBJ1-4, with 9 bases fitting TRBD1. After removal of 3 bases from V and 8 bases from J, the junction contained 1 base not matched to a gene. The CDR3 consists of 13 residues. CDR1 and CDR2 (germline): LNHNV, YYDKDF (reference sequence). The CDR3 sequence is CATSRDRGEKLFF. The CDR3 region has the DNA TGTGCCACCAGCAGGGACAGGGGAGAAAAACTGTTTTTT.

The V gene is TRBV9, the J gene TRBJ2-1; D unresolved. CDR1 SGDLS and CDR2 YYNGEE come from the germline V gene. The CDR3 is 15 residues long. V was trimmed by 0 bases and J by 0 bases, leaving 7 bases between them. This chain's CDR3 is CASSVGTFSYNEQFF. CDR3 DNA: TGTGCCAGCAGCGTAGGTACATTCTCCTACAATGAGCAGTTCTTC.